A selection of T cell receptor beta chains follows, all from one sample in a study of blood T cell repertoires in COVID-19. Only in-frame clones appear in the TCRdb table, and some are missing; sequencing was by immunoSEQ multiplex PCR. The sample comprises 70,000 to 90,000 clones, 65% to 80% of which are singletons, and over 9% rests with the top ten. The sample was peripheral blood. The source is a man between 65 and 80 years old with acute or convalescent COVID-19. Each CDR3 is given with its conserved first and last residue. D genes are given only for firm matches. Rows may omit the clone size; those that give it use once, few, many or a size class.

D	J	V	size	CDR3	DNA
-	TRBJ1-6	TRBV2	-	CASSRSGADNSPLHF	TGTGCCAGCAGTCGGAGCGGCGCAGATAATTCACCCCTCCACTTT
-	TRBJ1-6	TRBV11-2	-	CASSLDQYRENSPLHF	TGTGCCAGCAGCTTAGATCAGTACAGGGAAAATTCACCCCTCCACTTT
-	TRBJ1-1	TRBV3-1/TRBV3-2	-	CASSQVRGGTEAFF	TGTGCCAGCAGCCAAGTAAGGGGGGGGACTGAAGCTTTCTTT
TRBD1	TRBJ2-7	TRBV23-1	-	CASSQTGGHCEQYF	TGCGCCAGCAGTCAAACAGGGGGGCATTGCGAGCAGTACTTC
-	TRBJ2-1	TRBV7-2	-	CASSQRVGRALGEQFF	TGTGCCAGCAGCCAGCGGGTGGGGCGGGCCCTTGGTGAGCAGTTCTTC
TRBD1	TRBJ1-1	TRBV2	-	CASSSRQGETEAFF	TGTGCCAGCAGTTCCAGACAGGGGGAGACTGAAGCTTTCTTT
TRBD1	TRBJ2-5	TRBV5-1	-	CASSPERGGEETQYF	TGCGCCAGCAGCCCCGAGAGAGGGGGCGAAGAGACCCAGTACTTC
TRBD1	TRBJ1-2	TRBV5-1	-	CASSATGGARGYTF	TGCGCCAGCAGCGCGACAGGGGGCGCAAGGGGCTACACCTTC
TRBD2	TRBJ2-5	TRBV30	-	CAWSGELAGGHETQYF	TGTGCCTGGAGTGGGGAACTAGCGGGGGGGCACGAGACCCAGTACTTC
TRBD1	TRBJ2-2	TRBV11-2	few	CASSLDGRGTGELFF	TGTGCCAGCAGCTTAGACGGCAGGGGGACCGGGGAGCTGTTTTTT
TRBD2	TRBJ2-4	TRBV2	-	CASSGLAGGAKNIQYF	TGTGCCAGCAGTGGGCTAGCGGGGGGAGCCAAAAACATTCAGTACTTC
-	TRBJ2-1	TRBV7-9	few	CASSRGAYNEQFF	TGTGCCAGCAGCCGCGGGGCCTACAATGAGCAGTTCTTC
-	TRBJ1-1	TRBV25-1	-	CASSEFGGAGSTEAFF	TGTGCCAGCAGTGAATTCGGGGGGGCGGGGAGCACTGAAGCTTTCTTT
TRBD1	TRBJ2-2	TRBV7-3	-	CASSPGQYTGELFF	TGTGCCAGCAGCCCGGGACAGTACACCGGGGAGCTGTTTTTT
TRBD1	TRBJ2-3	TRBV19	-	CASSTGTGADTQYF	TGTGCCAGTAGTACGGGGACAGGGGCAGATACGCAGTATTTT
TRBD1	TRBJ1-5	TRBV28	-	CASSLGTGWNQPQHF	TGTGCCAGCAGTCTAGGGACAGGGTGGAATCAGCCCCAGCATTTT
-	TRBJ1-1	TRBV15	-	CATSRAVRGTEAFF	TGTGCCACCAGCAGAGCGGTCAGAGGGACTGAAGCTTTCTTT
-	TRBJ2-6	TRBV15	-	CATSVVSGANVLTF	TGTGCCACCAGCGTCGTATCTGGGGCCAACGTCCTGACTTTC
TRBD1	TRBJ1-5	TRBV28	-	CASSLWSGTGSNQPQHF	TGTGCCAGCAGTTTATGGTCGGGGACAGGGAGTAATCAGCCCCAGCATTTT
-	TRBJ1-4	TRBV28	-	CASSKREGLGEKLFF	TGTGCCAGCTCGAAACGGGAGGGTTTAGGTGAAAAACTGTTTTTT
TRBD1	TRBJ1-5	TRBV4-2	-	CASSQDWVRDRDNQPQHF	TGTGCCAGCAGCCAAGATTGGGTCAGGGACAGGGACAATCAGCCCCAGCATTTT
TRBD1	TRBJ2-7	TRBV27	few	CASSSSGTGVSYEQYF	TGTGCCAGCAGCTCAAGTGGGACAGGGGTCTCGTACGAGCAGTACTTC
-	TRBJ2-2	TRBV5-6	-	CASSDVRDRTGELFF	TGTGCCAGCAGCGACGTCAGGGATAGGACCGGGGAGCTGTTTTTT
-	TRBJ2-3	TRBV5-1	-	CASSYYNRIHTQYF	TGCGCCAGCAGCTATTACAACAGGATCCATACGCAGTATTTT
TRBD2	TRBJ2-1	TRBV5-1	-	CASSLYSGGASYNEQFF	TGCGCCAGCAGCCTTTATAGCGGGGGGGCCTCCTACAATGAGCAGTTCTTC
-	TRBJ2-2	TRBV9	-	CASSVAPDTGELFF	TGTGCCAGCAGCGTAGCCCCGGACACCGGGGAGCTGTTTTTT
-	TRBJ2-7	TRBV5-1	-	CASSLTGPSYEQYF	TGCGCCAGCAGCTTGACAGGGCCCTCCTACGAGCAGTACTTC
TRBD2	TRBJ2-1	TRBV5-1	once	CASRPGTSGRNNEQFF	TGCGCCAGCAGGCCCGGGACTAGCGGGAGAAACAATGAGCAGTTCTTC
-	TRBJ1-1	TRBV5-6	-	CASSATRGYEAFF	TGTGCCAGCAGCGCGACCCGGGGGTATGAAGCTTTCTTT
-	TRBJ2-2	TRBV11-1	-	CASSRGDLDTGELFF	TGTGCCAGCAGCCGTGGGGACTTGGACACCGGGGAGCTGTTTTTT
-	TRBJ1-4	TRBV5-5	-	CASSLSPGDEKLFF	TGTGCCAGCAGCTTGTCCCCGGGGGATGAAAAACTGTTTTTT
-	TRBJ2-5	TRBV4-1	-	CASSQDNKELETQYF	TGCGCCAGCAGCCAAGATAATAAGGAGCTAGAGACCCAGTACTTC
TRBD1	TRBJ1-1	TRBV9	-	CASSPGQGEAFF	TGTGCCAGCAGCCCTGGACAGGGTGAAGCTTTCTTT
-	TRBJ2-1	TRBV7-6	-	CASSLGERNEQFF	TGTGCCAGCAGCTTAGGTGAGCGCAATGAGCAGTTCTTC
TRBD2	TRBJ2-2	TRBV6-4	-	CASSRLAGGNTGELFF	TGTGCCAGCAGTCGACTAGCGGGGGGCAACACCGGGGAGCTGTTTTTT
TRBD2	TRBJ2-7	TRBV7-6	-	CASSLEAGGYEQYF	TGTGCCAGCAGCTTAGAAGCGGGGGGTTACGAGCAGTACTTC
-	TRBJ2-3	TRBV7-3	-	CASSPQVGDTQYF	TGTGCCAGCAGCCCCCAAGTCGGAGATACGCAGTATTTT
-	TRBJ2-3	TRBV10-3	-	CAIRQSTDTQYF	TGTGCCATTAGACAGTCCACAGATACGCAGTATTTT
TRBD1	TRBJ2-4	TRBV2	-	CASSKYGQDKNIQYF	TGTGCCAGCAGCAAATACGGACAGGACAAAAACATTCAGTACTTC
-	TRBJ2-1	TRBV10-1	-	CASSVGGSYNEQFF	TGCGCCAGCAGTGTGGGGGGCTCCTACAATGAGCAGTTCTTC
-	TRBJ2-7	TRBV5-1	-	CASSFGGPYEQYF	TGCGCCAGCAGCTTCGGGGGGCCCTACGAGCAGTACTTC
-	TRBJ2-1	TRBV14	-	CASSQDRRARDEQFF	TGTGCCAGCAGCCAAGATAGGCGGGCCCGGGATGAGCAGTTCTTC
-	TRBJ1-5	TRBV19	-	CASSIDGGAHQPQHF	TGTGCCAGTAGTATAGACGGGGGAGCCCATCAGCCCCAGCATTTT
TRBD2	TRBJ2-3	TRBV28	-	CATRRGGADTQYF	TGTGCCACCCGTCGGGGGGGGGCAGATACGCAGTATTTT
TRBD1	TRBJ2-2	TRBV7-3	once	CASRSSPGQGNTGELFF	TGTGCCAGCAGATCTTCCCCGGGACAGGGGAACACCGGGGAGCTGTTTTTT
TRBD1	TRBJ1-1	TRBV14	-	CASSPHRDSLMNTEAFF	TGTGCCAGCAGCCCCCACCGGGACAGCCTCATGAACACTGAAGCTTTCTTT
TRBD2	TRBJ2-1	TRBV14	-	CASSLWTSGYNEQFF	TGTGCCAGCAGCCTATGGACTAGCGGCTACAATGAGCAGTTCTTC
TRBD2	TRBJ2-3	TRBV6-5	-	CASTRTSGGSMQYF	TGTGCCAGCACTCGCACTAGCGGGGGCTCAATGCAGTATTTT
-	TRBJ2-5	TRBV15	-	CATSRAQGGSETQYF	TGTGCCACCAGCAGAGCACAGGGGGGGTCAGAGACCCAGTACTTC
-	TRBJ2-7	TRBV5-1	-	CASSPLLVDEQYF	TGCGCCAGCAGCCCACTACTAGTCGACGAGCAGTACTTC
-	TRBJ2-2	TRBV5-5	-	CASSQAGLNTGELFF	TGTGCCAGCAGCCAGGCGGGGCTAAACACCGGGGAGCTGTTTTTT
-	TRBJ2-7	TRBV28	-	CASRQGSNEQYF	TGTGCCAGCAGACAGGGCTCCAATGAGCAGTACTTC
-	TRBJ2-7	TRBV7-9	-	CASSLGSLGDYEQYF	TGTGCCAGCAGCTTAGGGTCCCTCGGGGACTACGAGCAGTACTTC
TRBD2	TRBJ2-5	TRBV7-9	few	CASSLERGTETQYF	TGTGCCAGCAGCTTAGAGCGGGGGACGGAGACCCAGTACTTC
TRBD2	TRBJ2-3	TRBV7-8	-	CASSLGGVAGLTDTQYF	TGTGCCAGCAGCTTGGGCGGAGTAGCGGGGCTCACAGATACGCAGTATTTT
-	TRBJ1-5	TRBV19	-	CASSIGSGDSNQPQHF	TGTGCCAGTAGTATAGGGTCAGGGGACAGCAATCAGCCCCAGCATTTT
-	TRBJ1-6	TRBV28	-	CASRVPSSYNSPLHF	TGTGCCAGCAGGGTCCCTAGCTCCTATAATTCACCCCTCCACTTT
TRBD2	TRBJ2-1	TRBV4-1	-	CASSQGGGAGYNEQFF	TGCGCCAGCAGCCAAGGCGGGGGGGCGGGTTACAATGAGCAGTTCTTC
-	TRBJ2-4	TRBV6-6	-	CASSPLGGRLAKNIQYF	TGTGCCAGCAGTCCCCTCGGAGGTAGACTAGCCAAAAACATTCAGTACTTC